Detailed here is one T cell receptor beta chain. This clonotype has ten or more counts. It lacks a known antigen. No clone much larger than this one lies a single base away; base qualities are absent. This entry is derived from a study of blood T cells in healthy people across ages (dated by TCRdb to about 2015). Regarding the research as a whole: In model experiments, template switching captured about one uniquely barcoded TCR beta cDNA molecule for every two T cells. To track age-related changes in TCR beta repertoire diversity, the study relied on deep sequencing normalized with unique cDNA molecular identifiers. The donors were divided into four age groups: young (average around 15 years), middle-aged (about 41), aged (approximately 59) and long-lived (around 87). To avoid experimental bias, donors of different ages were distributed randomly across sequencing lanes. The study analyzed two additional independent replicas of 1 million unique cDNA reads from the same blood draw for two donors, one aged 18 to 29 and one aged 80 or older.

Library prep was done by 5' RACE. Sequencing took place on an Illumina HiSeq 2500. A second PCR of about 7 to 12 cycles was run with a J-beta primer mix and a sample-barcoded 5' primer. A template-switch 5' adaptor carrying 12 random nucleotides introduced a unique molecular identifier onto each TCR beta cDNA molecule. At least 3 million CDR3-containing paired-end reads were obtained from each sample. All of the RNA was converted into first-strand cDNA using the Mint cDNA synthesis kit, with a TRBC-specific oligonucleotide serving as the primer. All cDNA was treated with uracil-DNA glycosylase and then went through a first 18-cycle PCR with the universal primers M1SS and BC2_uni_R. The source study handled its data this way. Each sample was normalized by randomly selecting 1 million high-quality reads, each carrying a distinct molecular identifier. Instead of being binned into consensus sequences, reads that shared molecular identifiers were thrown out. MiTCR, with a Q25 quality threshold and the strictest error-elimination algorithm, was used for CDR3 identification, clonotype clustering and error correction. A nonparametric unseen species model with Euler transformation was used to estimate a lower bound on total TCR beta diversity. In-frame beta chains were kept once TCRdb had trimmed the public reads at Q25 with fastp and called clones with MiXCR. Each CDR3 protein gets just one entry, which takes the most common genes and DNA from the rows behind it. The V and J calls shown here were made by TCRdb, not taken from the authors' results. The sample yields hundreds of thousands of distinct CDR3 sequences; 25% to 35% were counted once. Roughly 17% of the sample comes from the top ten.

Counted from cysteine to phenylalanine, this CDR3 has 15 amino acids. Only CDR3 DNA remains: 45 bases, in frame from the first base. For CDR1 and CDR2, the germline V gene lists LGHNA and YNFKEQ. The germline V end is reduced by 3 bases and the J end by 8 bases; junction bases left unmatched: 3. Systemically healthy Caucasian individuals from Russia, around 39 in total and aged roughly 6 to 100 years, were included as donors. Roughly 11 milliliters of peripheral blood were drawn from each donor into EDTA-treated Vacutainer tubes. PBMCs were isolated by Ficoll-Paque density-gradient centrifugation, with at least 7 million obtained per sample. Total RNA was extracted from PBMCs with Trizol reagent, with at least 6 micrograms obtained per sample. Naive CD45RAhigh/CD27high T cell percentages were measured by flow cytometry on a PBMC aliquot from every donor. Study-level results and caveats: Compared with the aged group, more naive CD4+ T cells, fewer expanded clones and increased TCR diversity were shown by the long-lived group, suggesting age selection. Observed TCR beta diversity correlated strongly with the percentage of naive T cells measured by flow cytometry. Donor CMV infection status was unknown, potentially confounding age-related changes in expanded clonotypes. Observed TCR beta diversity per million T cells fell roughly linearly with age, and a significant reduction was already apparent by age approximately 40. Conclusive comparison of naive and antigen-experienced compartments was prevented by the profiling of bulk unsorted PBMCs. Total diversity estimates from one million sequenced T cells were considered lower bounds and underestimates.

The source of this sequence is a woman older than 75 in good health. Here the chain combines TRBV4-2 and TRBJ2-1, and 14 junction bases match TRBD2. Material: blood. DNA sequence: TGTGCCAGCAGCCAGACTAGCGGGGGGGTCGATGAGCAGTTCTTC. The encoded protein is CASSQTSGGVDEQFF.